The clone carrying this T cell receptor (beta chain) was counted once. Data came from immunoSEQ multiplex PCR; TCRdb stores just in-frame clones and leaves some out. The sample carries around 2,000,000 clones, roughly 94% recorded once. This sample is part of a study of shared clonotypes between healthy human individuals. Naive-designated CD8 cells lacked CD45RO, were positively enriched for CCR7, and omitted terminally differentiated effector memory CD45RA+ cells. V was clipped by 3 bases and J by 3 bases; unmatched bases: 13. CDR1 is WSHSY, CDR2 SAAADI, per germline. This CDR3 spans 18 amino acids. The receptor was derived from a young man in good health. This rearrangement joins TRBV10-2 to TRBJ2-7; 11 bases map to TRBD2. The sequenced material came from naive CD8+ T cells sorted from blood. The CDR3 sequence is CASSDPSASGGINYEQYF. CDR3 nucleotide sequence: TGCGCCAGCAGTGATCCTTCGGCTAGCGGGGGGATTAACTACGAGCAGTACTTC.